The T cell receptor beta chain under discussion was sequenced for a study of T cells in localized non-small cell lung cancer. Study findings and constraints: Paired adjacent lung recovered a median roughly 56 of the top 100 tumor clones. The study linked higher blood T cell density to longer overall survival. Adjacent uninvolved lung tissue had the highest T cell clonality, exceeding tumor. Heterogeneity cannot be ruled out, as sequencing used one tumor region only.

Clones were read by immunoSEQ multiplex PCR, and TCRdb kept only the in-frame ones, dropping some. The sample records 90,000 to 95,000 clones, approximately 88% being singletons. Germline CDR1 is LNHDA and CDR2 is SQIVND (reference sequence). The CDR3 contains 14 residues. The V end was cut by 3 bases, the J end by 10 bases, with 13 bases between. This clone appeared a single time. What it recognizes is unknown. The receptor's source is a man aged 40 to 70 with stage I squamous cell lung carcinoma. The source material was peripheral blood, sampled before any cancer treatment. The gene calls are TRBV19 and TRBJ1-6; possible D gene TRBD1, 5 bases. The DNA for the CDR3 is TGTGCCAGTAGTATGACAGCTAGGGTCTCACCCCTCCACTTT. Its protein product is CASSMTARVSPLHF.